Listed below are T cell receptor beta chains from one sample, sequenced in a study of CD8 T cells in Susac syndrome. Each CDR3 protein is one row after TCRdb ran MiXCR on the immunoSEQ multiplex PCR reads. This sample has 100,000 to 150,000 distinct CDR3 sequences, with around 95% found just once. Sequenced material: CD8+ T cells from PBMCs. These receptors were obtained from a human donor with Susac syndrome. The CDR3 runs from the conserved cysteine through the conserved F or W. D genes are given only for firm matches. Size is omitted from some rows. Given values are once, few, many or a class for expanded clones.

>TRBV13|NA|TRBJ1-2|TRBD1
CASSLGQTGKNYGYTF
TGTGCCAGCAGCTTAGGCCAGACAGGGAAGAACTATGGCTACACCTTC
>TRBV12-5|NA|TRBJ1-5|TRBD1
CASGLVPGQGGGQPQHF
TGTGCTAGTGGTTTGGTCCCGGGACAGGGAGGGGGTCAGCCCCAGCATTTT
>TRBV2|NA|TRBJ2-1|NA
CASSGTAYNEQFF
TGTGCCAGCAGTGGTACAGCGTACAATGAGCAGTTCTTC
>TRBV15|NA|TRBJ2-1|NA
CATQGGAYNEQFF
TGTGCCACCCAGGGGGGGGCCTACAATGAGCAGTTCTTC
>TRBV7-9|NA|TRBJ2-5|NA
CASSWDKQETQYF
TGTGCCAGCAGCTGGGACAAGCAAGAGACCCAGTACTTC
>TRBV29-1|NA|TRBJ2-4|NA
CSVAGEAKNIQYF
TGCAGCGTTGCGGGCGAGGCCAAAAACATTCAGTACTTC
>TRBV7-9|once|TRBJ2-6|NA
CASSLRIESGANVLTF
TGTGCCAGCAGCTTAAGGATCGAGTCTGGGGCCAACGTCCTGACTTTC
>TRBV5-4|NA|TRBJ1-2|NA
CALRMAGGYGYTF
TGTGCCCTCCGTATGGCAGGAGGGTATGGCTACACCTTC
>TRBV28|NA|TRBJ1-6|NA
CASTVLWGQENSPLHF
TGTGCCAGCACCGTCCTCTGGGGACAAGAAAATTCACCCCTCCACTTT
>TRBV12-3/TRBV12-4|NA|TRBJ2-7|NA
CASSLRQEQYF
TGTGCCAGCAGTCTGAGACAGGAGCAGTACTTC
>TRBV9|NA|TRBJ1-6|NA
CASSPRASAYNSPLHF
TGTGCCAGCAGCCCCCGGGCGAGCGCCTATAATTCACCCCTCCACTTT